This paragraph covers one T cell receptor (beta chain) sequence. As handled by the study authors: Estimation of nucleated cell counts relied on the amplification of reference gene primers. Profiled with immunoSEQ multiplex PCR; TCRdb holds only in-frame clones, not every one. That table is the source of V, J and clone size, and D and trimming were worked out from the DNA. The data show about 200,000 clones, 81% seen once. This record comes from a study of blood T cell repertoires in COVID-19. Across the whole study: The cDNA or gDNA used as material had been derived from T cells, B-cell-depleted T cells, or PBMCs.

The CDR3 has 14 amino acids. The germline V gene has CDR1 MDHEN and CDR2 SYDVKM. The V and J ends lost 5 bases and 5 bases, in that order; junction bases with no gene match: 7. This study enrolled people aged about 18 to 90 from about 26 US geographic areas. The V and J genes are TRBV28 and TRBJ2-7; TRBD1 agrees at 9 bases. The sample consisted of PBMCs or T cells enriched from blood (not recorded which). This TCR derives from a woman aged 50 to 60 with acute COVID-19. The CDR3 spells CASSPTGGKHEQYF. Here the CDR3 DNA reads TGTGCCAGCAGTCCTACAGGGGGCAAACACGAGCAGTACTTC. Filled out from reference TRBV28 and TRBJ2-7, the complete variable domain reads DVKVTQSSRYLVKRTGEKVFLECVQDMDHENMFWYRQDPGLGLRLIYFSYDVKMKEKGDIPEGYSVSREKKERFSLILESASTNQTSMYLCASSPTGGKHEQYFGPGTRLTVT.